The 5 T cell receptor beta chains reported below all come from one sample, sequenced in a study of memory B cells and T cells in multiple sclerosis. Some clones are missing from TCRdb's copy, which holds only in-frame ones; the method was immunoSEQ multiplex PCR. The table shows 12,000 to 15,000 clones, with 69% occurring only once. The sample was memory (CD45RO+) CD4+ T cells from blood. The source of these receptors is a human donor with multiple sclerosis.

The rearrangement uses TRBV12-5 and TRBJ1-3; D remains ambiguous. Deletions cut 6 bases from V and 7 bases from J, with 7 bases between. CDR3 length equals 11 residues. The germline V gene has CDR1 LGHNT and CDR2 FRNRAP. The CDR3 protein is CASGGENTIYF. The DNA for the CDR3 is TGTGCTAGTGGGGGCGAGAACACCATATATTTT.

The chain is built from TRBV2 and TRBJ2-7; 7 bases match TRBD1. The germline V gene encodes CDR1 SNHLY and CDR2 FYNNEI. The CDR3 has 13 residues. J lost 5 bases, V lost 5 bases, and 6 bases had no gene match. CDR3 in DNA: TGTGCCAGCAGTCGGGACAGTAACAACGAGCAGTACTTC. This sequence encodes CASSRDSNNEQYF.

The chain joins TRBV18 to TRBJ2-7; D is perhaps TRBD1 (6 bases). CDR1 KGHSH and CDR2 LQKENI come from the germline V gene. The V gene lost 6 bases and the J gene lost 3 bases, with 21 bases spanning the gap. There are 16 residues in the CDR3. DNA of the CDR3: TGTGCCAGCTCCCCAAACCCAGGGGCTACAAACTACGAGCAGTACTTC. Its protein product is CASSPNPGATNYEQYF.

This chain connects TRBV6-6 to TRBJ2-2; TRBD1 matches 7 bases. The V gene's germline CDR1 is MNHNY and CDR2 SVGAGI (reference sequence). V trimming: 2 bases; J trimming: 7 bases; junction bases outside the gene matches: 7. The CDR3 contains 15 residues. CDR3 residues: CASSYPTGDDGELFF. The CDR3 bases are TGTGCCAGCAGTTACCCCACAGGGGACGACGGGGAGCTGTTTTTT.

DNA for the CDR3: TGTGCCAGCATCCGGACAGGTGGCTTTGGCACTGAAGCTTTCTTT. As protein: CASIRTGGFGTEAFF. The V call is TRBV27, the J call TRBJ1-1, with TRBD1 matching over 7 bases. V trimming: 7 bases; J trimming: 4 bases; junction bases outside the gene matches: 12. CDR1 is MNHEY and CDR2 is SMNVEV in the germline V gene (reference sequence). CDR3 length equals 15 residues.